This note documents a single T cell receptor (beta chain) sequence. Across several immunoSEQ plates, the genomic DNA of each subset was split evenly. Using immunoSEQ multiplex PCR, the repertoire was profiled, and TCRdb retains in-frame clones only, with some absent. Among some 690,000 clones listed, around 91% were seen once. Within Nashville, Tennessee resided all donors, each a Caucasian adult. Germline V gene lookup returns CDR1 SGHDT and CDR2 YYEEEE. The CDR3 consists of 14 residues. Trimming removed 0 bases from V and 2 bases from J, with 9 bases in between. The data stem from a study of shared clonotypes between healthy human individuals.

The V gene is TRBV5-6, the J gene TRBJ2-7; D ambiguous. The sequenced sample was memory CD8+ T cells from PBMCs. As for subset: CD45RO+ cells pooled with CCR7-negative TemRA cells. This receptor was identified in a man younger than 35 in good health. Some clones in this sample may be carry-over from other donors' samples. CDR3 bases: TGTGCCAGCAGCTTGGATAGATGGACCTACGAGCAGTACTTC. The encoded protein is CASSLDRWTYEQYF.